This T cell receptor beta chain is drawn from a study of human T cells and chemical hapten exposure. This clonotype came up many times. As yet, its antigen is unknown. General observations from the study: Once DPC sensitization occurred, TCRs above 1 in 1000 frequency showed no change.

TCRdb independently ran MiXCR on the RACE reads; one entry per CDR3 protein. In the table there are 120,000 to 150,000 distinct CDR3 sequences, 12% of which are singletons. After removal of 0 bases from V and 4 bases from J, the junction contained 5 bases not matched to a gene. This CDR3 comprises 16 residues. Looked up from germline, CDR1 is DFQATT and CDR2 is SNEGSKA (reference sequence). Indicated time point: patch test 2, 6 weeks after DPC sensitization. The treatment denotes: therapeutic diphenylcyclopropenone sensitization with weekly scalp DPC. The TCR was taken from a woman in her fifties or sixties with alopecia areata. Some clones in this sample may be carry-over from other donors' samples. The rearrangement uses TRBV20-1 and TRBJ2-2; 10 bases are a match to TRBD2. Here the sequenced sample was whole blood, taken in connection with sensitization to the hapten diphenylcyclopropenone (DPC). The chain's CDR3 is CSARDIGLAVTGELFF. The DNA for the CDR3 is TGCAGTGCTAGAGATATAGGACTAGCGGTCACCGGGGAGCTGTTTTTT.